The 24 T cell receptor beta chains presented below share a single source sample, sequenced in a study of memory CD4+ T cells and cytomegalovirus serostatus. The sort gate was single viable CD3+CD4+CD8-CD45RO+ cells for memory CD4+ T cells. The assay was immunoSEQ multiplex PCR, and TCRdb's table has in-frame clones only and misses some. The sample has 48,000 or so clones; around 80% are singletons. Source material: memory CD4+ T cells from blood. These receptor sequences come from an adult in good health and CMV-seronegative.

Written as DNA, the CDR3 is TGCAGCGTTGCGGGTGGACAGGTCTTGGGCGGGAGCTCCTACGAGCAGTACTTC. Residues: CSVAGGQVLGGSSYEQYF. This chain links TRBV29-1 with TRBJ2-7; D assignment may be TRBD1 or TRBD2 (7 bases each). The CDR3 has 18 residues. Trimming stripped 4 bases from V and 0 bases from J, with 25 bases between. Germline V gives CDR1 SQVTM, CDR2 ANQGSEA.

The chain employs TRBV18 and TRBJ2-3, with a possible D match to TRBD2 (5 bases). The V gene lost 3 bases and the J gene lost 0 bases, with 19 bases spanning the gap. The CDR3 has 18 residues. Germline V lookup: CDR1 KGHSH, CDR2 LQKENI. This CDR3 is CASSPDPYSRASTDTQYF. In DNA form, the CDR3 reads TGTGCCAGCTCACCGGACCCGTACTCGCGGGCTAGCACAGATACGCAGTATTTT.

V and J are TRBV6-5 and TRBJ1-1; D call uncertain. Trimming pared 6 bases from V and 0 bases from J, leaving 11 bases between. The CDR3 extends over 14 amino acids. Germline values: CDR1 MNHEY, CDR2 SVGAGI. CDR3 sequence (DNA): TGTGCCAGCAGGGACGGTACGGTGAACACTGAAGCTTTCTTT. Translated, it gives CASRDGTVNTEAFF.

V gene TRBV5-5 combines with J gene TRBJ2-7, with 10 bases that match TRBD2. The CDR3 sequence is 16 residues long. CDR1 is SGHKS, CDR2 YYEKEE, per germline (reference sequence). V lost 0 bases, J lost 3 bases, and 6 bases stayed unmatched. The CDR3 is CASSLGLAGVSYEQYF. In DNA, the CDR3 is TGTGCCAGCAGCTTGGGGCTAGCGGGAGTTAGCTACGAGCAGTACTTC.

This clone is medium-sized in the sample. The J gene is TRBJ1-6, the V gene TRBV19, with TRBD1 as a possible D gene (6 bases). V dropped 10 bases and J dropped 9 bases, with 16 bases sitting between them. Germline CDR1 LNHDA, CDR2 SQIVND (reference sequence). The CDR3 runs 13 residues. DNA for the CDR3: TGTGCCACCAGGGACAACTTGGGTTCACCCCTCCACTTT. It specifies CATRDNLGSPLHF.

This clone was found a few times. The V call is TRBV4-2, the J call TRBJ1-5; D remains unclear. This CDR3 has 13 amino acids. Trimming removed 3 bases at V and 5 bases at J, with 8 bases between. The V gene's germline CDR1 is LGHNA and CDR2 YNFKEQ. CDR3 sequence (DNA): TGTGCCAGCAGCCAGAATATCCATCAGCCCCAGCATTTT. Its translation is CASSQNIHQPQHF.

The chain has TRBV5-4 and TRBJ1-1, with TRBD1 matching over 7 bases. V shed 3 bases and J 5 bases; nucleotides not matched to a gene: 13. CDR1 is SGHNT, CDR2 YYREEE, per germline (reference sequence). CDR3 length equals 16 residues. CDR3 sequence (DNA): TGTGCCAGCAGCTCGCAGTCAGGGGGGTGGTCGACTGAAGCTTTCTTT. Its protein is CASSSQSGGWSTEAFF.

The genes are TRBV29-1 and TRBJ1-1; D is perhaps TRBD1 (5 bases). Germline lookup yields CDR1 SQVTM and CDR2 ANQGSEA. V lost 5 bases, J lost 6 bases, and 16 bases lay in between. CDR3 size: 13 residues. This chain's CDR3 is CSVCRGTSAEAFF. The CDR3 DNA reads TGCAGCGTTTGTCGGGGGACTTCCGCTGAAGCTTTCTTT.

The rearrangement joins TRBV7-6 to TRBJ1-4; possible D gene TRBD1, 6 bases. The CDR3 is 17 amino acids. The germline V and J ends were trimmed by 0 bases and 5 bases, with 16 bases remaining between them. The germline CDR1 and CDR2 sequences are SGHVS and FNYEAQ. In DNA, the CDR3 is TGTGCCAGCAGCTTAGCGCCGAGGGGGAGACGGAATGAAAAACTGTTTTTT. Its protein product is CASSLAPRGRRNEKLFF.

The chain carries TRBV5-4 and TRBJ2-2; D unclear. Trimming pared 4 bases from V and 1 base from J, leaving 11 bases between. The CDR3 runs 15 residues. The germline gives CDR1 SGHNT, CDR2 YYREEE (reference sequence). The CDR3 loop is CASSTRNRNTGELFF. DNA of the CDR3: TGTGCCAGCAGCACCCGAAACAGGAACACCGGGGAGCTGTTTTTT.

This chain uses TRBV6-5 with TRBJ1-2; D might be TRBD1 (5 bases). Germline V lookup: CDR1 MNHEY, CDR2 SVGAGI. This CDR3 is 12 amino acids long. The V end was cut by 10 bases, the J end by 7 bases, with 16 bases between. The CDR3 here is CATSDWGTGYTF. CDR3 bases: TGTGCCACATCGGACTGGGGCACTGGCTACACCTTC.

The chain combines TRBV6-5 with TRBJ2-3; no definite D call. V was pared by 6 bases and J by 0 bases, with 10 bases between. This CDR3 spans 14 amino acids. Germline values: CDR1 MNHEY, CDR2 SVGAGI. The CDR3 nucleotides are TGTGCCAGCAGCATCGGACCTAGCACAGATACGCAGTATTTT. It yields the protein CASSIGPSTDTQYF.

This chain connects TRBV5-1 to TRBJ1-3, with TRBD1 as a possible D gene (5 bases). The CDR3 loop spans 15 amino acids. V lost 3 bases and J 0 bases, leaving 10 bases between the germline ends. Germline V CDR1 and CDR2: SGHRS, YFSETQ. The CDR3 coding sequence is TGCGCCAGCAGCTCAGGGAGCACCTCTGGAAACACCATATATTTT. It specifies CASSSGSTSGNTIYF.

The chain joins TRBV7-2 to TRBJ2-3, with D possibly TRBD2 on 6 matching bases. The CDR3 sequence is 14 residues long. Germline V gives CDR1 SGHTA, CDR2 FQGNSA. With 5 bases removed from V and 1 base from J, the gap between germline ends came to 10 bases. The CDR3 nucleotides read TGTGCCAGCAGCCGACTAGGGGGCACAGATACGCAGTATTTT. It yields the protein CASSRLGGTDTQYF.

This rearrangement joins TRBV14 to TRBJ1-2, with 7 bases fitting TRBD1. Germline V gene lookup returns CDR1 SGHDN and CDR2 FVKESK. The length of the CDR3 is 15 residues. Trimming at V came to 4 bases and at J to 6 bases, leaving 11 bases not matched to a gene. CDR3 DNA: TGTGCCAGCAGCCGCAATAACAGGGGTAGTAATGGCTACACCTTC. Protein: CASSRNNRGSNGYTF.

The chain employs TRBV7-7 and TRBJ2-7, with no clear D. The CDR3 has 13 amino acids. Trimming stripped 5 bases from V and 5 bases from J, with 13 bases between. The germline V gene has CDR1 SSHAT and CDR2 FNYEAQ (reference sequence). In nucleotides, the CDR3 is TGTGCCAGCAGCATTTCCGGGCTCCACGAGCAGTACTTC. It is translated as CASSISGLHEQYF.

The CDR3 DNA reads TGTGCCTGGAGTTCCGGATTAGCGGGGGGGAGGGATACGCAGTATTTT. Protein sequence: CAWSSGLAGGRDTQYF. V is TRBV30 and J is TRBJ2-3; 11 bases fit TRBD2. CDR1 and CDR2 (germline): GTSNPN, SVGIG (reference sequence). This CDR3 comprises 16 residues. Trimming took 2 bases from V and 6 from J; bases not matched to a gene: 10.

The chain has TRBV5-1 and TRBJ1-1, with TRBD1 as a possible D gene (5 bases). Trimming took 5 bases from V and 4 from J, leaving 15 bases between them. This CDR3 region has 14 residues. Germline V lookup: CDR1 SGHRS, CDR2 YFSETQ. CDR3 nucleotide sequence: TGCGCCAGCAGTCCCCTGTGGCAGGGCACTGAAGCTTTCTTT. It codes for CASSPLWQGTEAFF.

The V gene is TRBV7-2, the J gene TRBJ2-3; 9 bases agree with TRBD2. The CDR3 extends over 15 amino acids. V lost 2 bases and J lost 6; bases outside the gene matches: 6. Germline CDR1 is SGHTA and CDR2 is FQGNSA. CDR3 nucleotides: TGTGCCAGCAGCTTAAGGCGGGGGGGTCGTGATACGCAGTATTTT. Encoded protein: CASSLRRGGRDTQYF. The full variable domain, with the rest looked up from reference TRBV7-2 and TRBJ2-3, is GAGVSQSPSNKVTEKGKDVELRCDPISGHTALYWYRQSLGQGLEFLIYFQGNSAPDKSGLPSDRFSAERTGGSVSTLTIQRTQQEDSAVYLCASSLRRGGRDTQYFGPGTRLTVL.

The sample holds a few counts of this clone. The genes are TRBV2 and TRBJ2-2, with 11 nucleotides matching TRBD1. CDR3 length equals 15 residues. Trimming cost V 6 bases and J 6 bases; bases outside gene matches: 6. Germline CDR1 SNHLY, CDR2 FYNNEI. The CDR3 region is CASSRGTGGAGELFF. CDR3 nucleotide sequence: TGTGCCAGCAGCCGTGGGACAGGGGGGGCCGGGGAGCTGTTTTTT.

The chain combines TRBV19 with TRBJ1-4, with D maybe TRBD1 (6 bases). The germline gives CDR1 LNHDA, CDR2 SQIVND (reference sequence). V lost 4 bases, J lost 6 bases, and 15 bases lay in between. The CDR3 length is 15 residues. The CDR3 DNA is TGTGCCAGTAGTAAGACAGGTGTCGTTGATGAAAAACTGTTTTTT. The encoded protein is CASSKTGVVDEKLFF. Full variable domain (missing parts from reference TRBV19 and TRBJ1-4): DGGITQSPKYLFRKEGQNVTLSCEQNLNHDAMYWYRQDPGQGLRLIYYSQIVNDFQKGDIAEGYSVSREKKESFPLTVTSAQKNPTAFYLCASSKTGVVDEKLFFGSGTQLSVL.

This sequence joins TRBV4-2 and TRBJ1-4; 8 bases agree with TRBD1. This CDR3 is built from 16 residues. After removal of 3 bases from V and 4 bases from J, the junction contained 7 bases not matched to a gene. CDR1 and CDR2 (germline): LGHNA, YNFKEQ. The CDR3 nucleotides read TGTGCCAGCAGCCAGACCTTGACAGGGGATAATGAAAAACTGTTTTTT. Protein sequence: CASSQTLTGDNEKLFF.

The J gene is TRBJ2-1, the V gene TRBV30; no definite D call. The germline V gene encodes CDR1 GTSNPN and CDR2 SVGIG (reference sequence). V gave up 2 bases and J gave up 4 bases, with 6 bases separating them. The CDR3 length is 12 residues. In nucleotides, the CDR3 is TGTGCCTGGAGTAGAGCATACAATGAGCAGTTCTTC. It yields the protein CAWSRAYNEQFF.

This chain links TRBV5-4 with TRBJ2-5, with D possibly called TRBD1 or TRBD2 (5 bases each). Germline loops: CDR1 SGHNT, CDR2 YYREEE (reference sequence). The CDR3 runs to 13 residues. V lost 5 bases to trimming and J lost 7 bases, with 15 bases between them. The CDR3 DNA reads TGTGCCAGCAGTCCGGGTCCTGGGGGGACCCAGTACTTC. This gives the protein CASSPGPGGTQYF.